A selection of T cell receptor beta chains follows, all from one sample in a study of T cell responses to AZD1222 COVID-19 vaccine. The table came from immunoSEQ multiplex PCR; TCRdb's copy has only in-frame clones and leaves some out. The sample yields some 110,000 clones, more than 70% seen once. Sample: peripheral blood, taken 28 days after the second AZD1222 dose. These receptors were taken from an adult who received the AZD1222 COVID-19 vaccine. Each CDR3 is given with its conserved first and last residue. The D gene is left open where the match is weak. Rows give clone size only sometimes, using once, few, many, or a class for an expanded clone.

>TRBV19|-|TRBJ1-5|-
TGTGCCAGTAGTATAGCCGACAATCAGCCCCAGCATTTT
CASSIADNQPQHF
>TRBV3-1/TRBV3-2|-|TRBJ2-4|-
TGTGCCAGCAGCCAAGATGGAGGGGGGGACATTCAGTACTTC
CASSQDGGGDIQYF
>TRBV6-6|-|TRBJ1-1|-
TGTGCCAGCAGTGCAACAGCCCCCATCACTGAAGCTTTCTTT
CASSATAPITEAFF
>TRBV9|-|TRBJ2-3|TRBD2
TGTGCCAGCAGCAAGCAGACGGGAGGGCCCATTGATACGCAGTATTTT
CASSKQTGGPIDTQYF
>TRBV6-2/TRBV6-3|-|TRBJ2-5|-
TGTGCCAGCAGTTCCCGACTAATAAGGGGACAAGAGACCCAGTACTTC
CASSSRLIRGQETQYF
>TRBV28|-|TRBJ1-2|TRBD1
TGTGCCAGCAGCCCGGGACAGGGCTGGGGCTACACCTTC
CASSPGQGWGYTF
>TRBV27|once|TRBJ2-2|TRBD2
TGTGCCAGCAGATACGGGAGGGCGGACACCGGGGAGCTGTTTTTT
CASRYGRADTGELFF
>TRBV10-3|once|TRBJ1-2|-
TGTGCCATCAGTGAGGGGACTACAGGGTTCGGCTACACCTTC
CAISEGTTGFGYTF
>TRBV6-1|few|TRBJ2-6|-
TGTGCCAGCAGTGAAGAAGGGGGCTCTGGGGCCAACGTCCTGACTTTC
CASSEEGGSGANVLTF
>TRBV5-1|-|TRBJ1-2|-
TGCGCCAGTGAGAGTGGGGGCCTGAGTGGCTACACCTTC
CASESGGLSGYTF
>TRBV27|-|TRBJ2-1|TRBD2
TGTGCCAGCGGGCCCTTTGCGGGGGGGCTAAATGAGCAGTTCTTC
CASGPFAGGLNEQFF
>TRBV21-1|few|TRBJ2-2|-
TGTGCCAGCTTTACAGGGTGGTTTATCGGGGAGCTGTTTTTT
CASFTGWFIGELFF
>TRBV19|-|TRBJ1-5|-
TGTGCCAGTACCCGAGGAGGGGGACGGAGGAAGTATAGCAATCAGCCCCAGCATTTT
CASTRGGGRRKYSNQPQHF
>TRBV6-1|-|TRBJ2-7|-
TGTGCCAGCAGTGAAGGATCAGTAAGAACCTACGAGCAGTACTTC
CASSEGSVRTYEQYF
>TRBV7-8|-|TRBJ1-2|-
TGTGCCAGCAGCATTCTGGGCTATGGCTACACCTTC
CASSILGYGYTF
>TRBV27|-|TRBJ2-5|-
TGTGCCAGCAGCCAGCCCGCAGGAAAGACCCAGTACTTC
CASSQPAGKTQYF
>TRBV18|-|TRBJ1-6|-
TGTGCCAGCTCATCACAATCGGGACAAGGAAATTCACCCCTCCACTTT
CASSSQSGQGNSPLHF
>TRBV19|-|TRBJ1-2|-
TGTGCCAGTAGTATAGCCGTTCAGGGGACTAACTATGGCTACACCTTC
CASSIAVQGTNYGYTF
>TRBV28|-|TRBJ2-1|-
TGTGCCCACGGGGACGTCTACAATGAGCAGTTCTTC
CAHGDVYNEQFF
>TRBV6-5|-|TRBJ1-1|-
TGTGCCAGCAGTTCGGTTTATCTGATGAACACTGAAGCTTTCTTT
CASSSVYLMNTEAFF
>TRBV7-3|once|TRBJ1-1|-
TGTGCCAGCAGCTCTTCAGTGAACACTGAAGCTTTCTTT
CASSSSVNTEAFF
>TRBV18|-|TRBJ1-1|-
TGTGCCAGCTCACCACCGGGGGGGCATGCGAACACTGAAGCTTTCTTT
CASSPPGGHANTEAFF
>TRBV19|-|TRBJ2-3|-
TGTGCCAGTAGGGACAGTCCCACAGATACGCAGTATTTT
CASRDSPTDTQYF
>TRBV20-1|-|TRBJ1-1|-
TGCAGTGCTAGTATACCGGCTGAAGCTTTCTTT
CSASIPAEAFF
>TRBV10-3|-|TRBJ1-3|-
TGTGCCATCAGTGATCCGGACTTCTCTGGAAACACCATATATTTT
CAISDPDFSGNTIYF
>TRBV6-5|-|TRBJ1-5|TRBD1
TGTGCCAGCAGTTCGGCCGGGACAGGGACTCAGCCCCAGCATTTT
CASSSAGTGTQPQHF
>TRBV6-5|-|TRBJ2-5|-
TGTGCCAGCAGTTACTCCTACGAGGGGGGCGAGACCCAGTACTTC
CASSYSYEGGETQYF
>TRBV5-5|-|TRBJ2-7|TRBD2
TGTGCCAGCAGCAAAGGTGGCGGGGGGGCCGGCAACGAGCAGTACTTC
CASSKGGGGAGNEQYF
>TRBV3-1/TRBV3-2|-|TRBJ2-7|TRBD1
TGTGCCAGCAGCCTGGGACAGCGAGTCTACGAGCAGTACTTC
CASSLGQRVYEQYF
>TRBV10-3|-|TRBJ2-7|-
TGTGCCATCAGTGGTGGCGCTAGCTACGAGCAGTACTTC
CAISGGASYEQYF
>TRBV12-3/TRBV12-4|-|TRBJ1-1|-
TGTGCCAGCAGTCGATCCGGGACAGAAGCTTTCTTT
CASSRSGTEAFF
>TRBV10-3|once|TRBJ1-5|-
TGTGCCATCAGTGAGTTTTTGCAGCCCCAGCATTTT
CAISEFLQPQHF
>TRBV7-2|-|TRBJ2-7|-
TGTGCCAGCAGCTTAGTTCCGGGGGCTTACGAGCAGTACTTC
CASSLVPGAYEQYF
>TRBV21-1|-|TRBJ1-4|-
TGTGCCAGCAGCAAATGCGCCGGACAAGCAACTAATGAAAAACTGTTTTTT
CASSKCAGQATNEKLFF
>TRBV19|-|TRBJ2-3|-
TGTGCCAGTAGTATAGATTACCAGGGTGGCACAGATACGCAGTATTTT
CASSIDYQGGTDTQYF
>TRBV3-1/TRBV3-2|-|TRBJ1-1|-
TGTGCCAGCAGCCAAGTTAGGGGGACTGAAGCTTTCTTT
CASSQVRGTEAFF
>TRBV3-1/TRBV3-2|once|TRBJ1-5|TRBD1
TGTGCCAGCAGCCAAGATCTGGGACAGGGACAGCCCCAGCATTTT
CASSQDLGQGQPQHF
>TRBV29-1|-|TRBJ2-1|-
TGCAGCGCGGACCGGGACGGAATTTACAATGAGCAGTTCTTC
CSADRDGIYNEQFF
>TRBV7-2|-|TRBJ1-1|-
TGTGCCAGCAGCTTTGACAGGAGCACTGAAGCTTTCTTT
CASSFDRSTEAFF
>TRBV6-6|-|TRBJ2-1|TRBD2
TGTGCCAGCAGTCTAAGCGGGAGCTCCTACAATGAGCAGTTCTTC
CASSLSGSSYNEQFF
>TRBV6-2/TRBV6-3|-|TRBJ1-5|-
TGTGCCAGCAGTCCCCGACAGGCCAATCAGCCCCAGCATTTT
CASSPRQANQPQHF
>TRBV7-8|-|TRBJ2-1|-
TGTGCCAGCAGCTTTGAGGCCCACCGGGGTGAGCAGTTCTTC
CASSFEAHRGEQFF
>TRBV5-4|-|TRBJ2-3|-
TGTGCCAGCAGCTTGGAGGCGGGAAAAAGCACAGATACGCAGTATTTT
CASSLEAGKSTDTQYF
>TRBV6-1|-|TRBJ2-6|TRBD1
TGTGCCAGCAGTGGGGACAGGGCCTCTGGGGCCAACGTCCTGACTTTC
CASSGDRASGANVLTF
>TRBV5-1|-|TRBJ2-1|-
TGCGCCAGTGCGCAGGGTTCCTACAATGAGCAGTTCTTC
CASAQGSYNEQFF
>TRBV27|-|TRBJ1-1|-
TGTGCCAGCGGGTGGGGGGAAGCTTTCTTT
CASGWGEAFF
>TRBV9|-|TRBJ1-1|-
TGTGCCAGCAGCGTAGCGCCCCAAAGAGGGAAACCTGAAGCTTTCTTT
CASSVAPQRGKPEAFF
>TRBV12-3/TRBV12-4|few|TRBJ1-1|-
TGTGCCAGCAGTACGACAGGGAACACTGAAGCTTTCTTT
CASSTTGNTEAFF
>TRBV7-2|once|TRBJ2-7|TRBD2
TGTGCCAGCAGCTTAGGTGGACTAGCGGGAGACGGCTACGAGCAGTACTTC
CASSLGGLAGDGYEQYF
>TRBV12-3/TRBV12-4|-|TRBJ1-2|-
TGTGCCAGCAGCTCAGGGTTAGGCTATGGCTACACCTTC
CASSSGLGYGYTF
>TRBV24-1|once|TRBJ1-5|-
TGTGCCACCAGTACCAGCCTTAGCAATCAGCCCCAGCATTTT
CATSTSLSNQPQHF
>TRBV5-4|-|TRBJ2-3|TRBD1
TGTGCCAGCGGGATCGGGACAGGGCCCCCAGATACGCAGTATTTT
CASGIGTGPPDTQYF
>TRBV24-1|-|TRBJ2-2|-
TGTGCCACCAGTGATAATGGGCAGAACACCGGGGAGCTGTTTTTT
CATSDNGQNTGELFF
>TRBV5-3|-|TRBJ2-1|-
TGTGCCAGAAGCTTTCCGACAGCTAGCTCCTACAATGAGCAGTTCTTC
CARSFPTASSYNEQFF
>TRBV4-3|-|TRBJ1-5|TRBD1
TGCGCCAGCAGCCAGGACAGGGCCTCTAGCAATCAGCCCCAGCATTTT
CASSQDRASSNQPQHF
>TRBV6-2/TRBV6-3|-|TRBJ1-5|TRBD1
TGTGCCAGCAGTTCGGACAGGCAGTATCAGCCCCAGCATTTT
CASSSDRQYQPQHF
>TRBV9|-|TRBJ2-3|TRBD2
TGTGCCAGCAGTGCCTCCTCCGGGACTACCCTCGAGATCCTTACGCAGTATTTT
CASSASSGTTLEILTQYF
>TRBV12-1|-|TRBJ2-2|-
TGTGCCAGTCGGGTGGCCGGGGAGCTGTTTTTT
CASRVAGELFF
>TRBV6-1|-|TRBJ2-5|TRBD2
TGTGCCAGCAGTGATGTAGCGGGAGAGCAAGAGACCCAGTACTTC
CASSDVAGEQETQYF
>TRBV6-1|-|TRBJ1-1|-
TGTGCCAGCAGTGTATGGTCAGTTGACCTTAACACTGAAGCTTTCTTT
CASSVWSVDLNTEAFF